This T cell receptor (beta chain) was documented in a study of response to subunit inactivated influenza vaccine (dated by TCRdb to 2017 to 2018). About the full investigation: Deep quantitative T cell receptor repertoire profiling was used in the study to track responses to a trivalent subunit inactivated influenza vaccine. What the study reported, not specific to this receptor: It was suggested by the authors that each seasonal influenza vaccination may recruit only a limited number of new T cells.

The cysteine opens and the phenylalanine closes a CDR3 of 13 amino acids. The DNA shown is the 39-base CDR3, in frame from base 1. From a lookup of the germline V gene, CDR1 and CDR2 are MDHEN and SYDVKM. V is reduced by 3 bases and J by 8 bases, leaving a spacing of 13 bases between them. The library was built by means of RT-PCR. Sequencing took place on an Illumina HiSeq 2500. The raw public data were reprocessed by TCRdb itself: fastp quality trimming at Q25, MiXCR clonotype calling, in-frame beta chains only. Every distinct CDR3 protein forms one entry, paired with its most common genes and DNA. The sample table lists some 800,000 distinct CDR3 sequences, less than 25% of them with a count of one. More than 8.5% of the sample comes from the top ten. Comments on this clonotype: The target of this receptor is not known. One base away there is no much larger clone; base qualities are not given.

This TCR came from a man between 50 and 59 years old who received an inactivated influenza vaccine. Donor details come from another sample of the same person, matched by shared clones. The rearranged chain carries TRBV28 and TRBJ1-2; the D gene remains uncertain. The source material was PBMCs from blood, sampled around 5 days after vaccination. CDR3 loop: CASSLGNESGYTF. The base sequence is TGTGCCAGCAGTTTGGGGAACGAATCCGGCTACACCTTC.